This T cell receptor (beta chain) originates from a study of cytomegalovirus exposure and HLA in healthy donors. Study details: The same platform used for the 500 to 850 first-cohort repertoires was also used for the 100 to 150 validation repertoires, as a later analysis reported. Overall study results and limits: Cytomegalovirus-associated TCR beta chains were listed, numbering around 150. Despite most TCR sequences being rare, some public TCRs occurred in many donors.

Germline V CDR1 and CDR2: SGHVS, FNYEAQ. The CDR3 covers 17 residues. V lost 3 bases and J 4 bases, leaving 18 bases between the germline ends. Profiling relied on immunoSEQ multiplex PCR, and the TCRdb table lists in-frame clones only, not all of them. The sample consists of 110,000 to 150,000 clones, over 90% of them appearing once. Separate from the roughly 670-subject first cohort, the 120-subject validation cohort was the one that the donors belonged to. About this clone itself: The antigen is unknown.

This TCR was sampled from a man between 18 and 35 years old in good health and CMV-seropositive. The sequencing sample was made of PBMCs. The V call is TRBV7-6, the J call TRBJ1-4; the D gene is possibly TRBD1 (5 bases). The CDR3 DNA sequence: TGTGCCAGCAGCTTCGGTCCGCGGGAGGGGCGTAATGAAAAACTGTTTTTT. It translates to CASSFGPREGRNEKLFF.